These T cell receptor beta chains were read from a single sample in a study of CD8 T cells in Susac syndrome. TCRdb reprocessed the immunoSEQ multiplex PCR reads with MiXCR, giving one entry per CDR3 protein. The data show roughly 140,000 distinct CDR3 sequences, with just under 95% seen just once and around 0.21% held by the top ten. The sample consisted of CD8+ T cells from PBMCs. The receptors were gathered from a human donor with multiple sclerosis. CDR3s include the opening cysteine and the closing phenylalanine or tryptophan. The D gene is left open where the match is weak. Expanded clones get a size class; other rows say once, few or many, or leave the size out.

CDR3 protein: CASSATSGGGGELFF
CDR3 DNA: TGTGCCAGCAGCGCGACTAGCGGGGGCGGCGGGGAGCTGTTTTTT
J gene: TRBJ2-2
V gene: TRBV9
D gene: TRBD2
clone size: .

CDR3 protein: CASTGGSGELFF
CDR3 DNA: TGTGCCAGTACCGGGGGTAGCGGGGAGCTGTTTTTT
J gene: TRBJ2-2
V gene: TRBV12-3/TRBV12-4
D gene: .
clone size: .

CDR3 protein: CASSQGGDDEQFF
CDR3 DNA: TGTGCCAGCAGCCAAGGGGGGGACGATGAGCAGTTCTTC
J gene: TRBJ2-1
V gene: TRBV3-1
D gene: .
clone size: .

CDR3 protein: CASRAGAYEQYF
CDR3 DNA: TGTGCCAGCAGGGCAGGGGCCTACGAGCAGTACTTC
J gene: TRBJ2-7
V gene: TRBV2
D gene: .
clone size: .

CDR3 protein: CATSDLVGGLFNEQFF
CDR3 DNA: TGTGCCACCAGTGATTTAGTGGGGGGCCTGTTCAATGAGCAGTTCTTC
J gene: TRBJ2-1
V gene: TRBV24-1
D gene: .
clone size: once

CDR3 protein: CASSQIRGNEGNTGELFF
CDR3 DNA: TGTGCCAGCAGCCAAATTCGGGGGAATGAAGGGAACACCGGGGAGCTGTTTTTT
J gene: TRBJ2-2
V gene: TRBV13
D gene: .
clone size: .

CDR3 protein: CAWLRGQGAAEQYF
CDR3 DNA: TGTGCCTGGTTAAGGGGACAGGGGGCCGCCGAGCAGTACTTC
J gene: TRBJ2-7
V gene: TRBV30
D gene: TRBD1
clone size: .

CDR3 protein: CSARTSGGTTDTQYF
CDR3 DNA: TGCAGTGCAAGGACTAGCGGGGGGACAACAGATACGCAGTATTTT
J gene: TRBJ2-3
V gene: TRBV20-1
D gene: TRBD2
clone size: .

CDR3 protein: CASSLEGGDYGYTF
CDR3 DNA: TGTGCCAGCAGCTTGGAGGGAGGCGACTATGGCTACACCTTC
J gene: TRBJ1-2
V gene: TRBV5-4
D gene: .
clone size: .

CDR3 protein: CSVVSGGFSYEQYF
CDR3 DNA: TGCAGCGTTGTGTCAGGGGGCTTCTCCTACGAGCAGTACTTC
J gene: TRBJ2-7
V gene: TRBV29-1
D gene: TRBD1
clone size: .

CDR3 protein: CASSEERGGLNEQFF
CDR3 DNA: TGTGCCAGCAGTGAAGAGCGGGGGGGCCTTAATGAGCAGTTCTTC
J gene: TRBJ2-1
V gene: TRBV6-4
D gene: TRBD2
clone size: .

CDR3 protein: CASSVGDRLDGYTF
CDR3 DNA: TGTGCCAGCAGCGTAGGAGACAGGTTGGACGGCTACACCTTC
J gene: TRBJ1-2
V gene: TRBV9
D gene: .
clone size: .

CDR3 protein: CASGPGTGWVEEQFF
CDR3 DNA: TGTGCTAGTGGCCCCGGGACAGGGTGGGTGGAGGAGCAGTTCTTC
J gene: TRBJ2-1
V gene: TRBV12-5
D gene: TRBD1
clone size: .

CDR3 protein: CASIFDREGMNEQFF
CDR3 DNA: TGTGCCAGCATTTTCGACAGGGAAGGGATGAATGAGCAGTTCTTC
J gene: TRBJ2-1
V gene: TRBV2
D gene: TRBD1
clone size: .

CDR3 protein: CAWSLPGWGDTEAFF
CDR3 DNA: TGTGCCTGGAGTCTCCCCGGATGGGGGGACACTGAAGCTTTCTTT
J gene: TRBJ1-1
V gene: TRBV30
D gene: .
clone size: .

CDR3 protein: CASSQGRDPRGTQYF
CDR3 DNA: TGTGCCAGCAGCCAAGGCCGGGACCCACGGGGGACCCAGTACTTC
J gene: TRBJ2-5
V gene: TRBV3-1
D gene: .
clone size: .

CDR3 protein: CASSAYKGSDDLYGYTF
CDR3 DNA: TGTGCCAGCAGCGCGTACAAAGGATCTGACGATCTCTATGGCTACACCTTC
J gene: TRBJ1-2
V gene: TRBV11-2
D gene: .
clone size: .

CDR3 protein: CASSGGQGTQYF
CDR3 DNA: TGTGCCAGCAGCGGGGGACAGGGGACGCAGTATTTT
J gene: TRBJ2-3
V gene: TRBV5-6
D gene: TRBD1
clone size: once

CDR3 protein: CSVEWGGYEQYF
CDR3 DNA: TGCAGCGTTGAATGGGGCGGCTACGAGCAGTACTTC
J gene: TRBJ2-7
V gene: TRBV29-1
D gene: .
clone size: .

CDR3 protein: CASRAKRVPAVDTQYF
CDR3 DNA: TGTGCCAGCAGGGCTAAGCGGGTCCCCGCAGTAGATACGCAGTATTTT
J gene: TRBJ2-3
V gene: TRBV7-8
D gene: .
clone size: .

CDR3 protein: CASSQGFDTQYF
CDR3 DNA: TGTGCCAGCAGCCAGGGGTTTGATACGCAGTATTTT
J gene: TRBJ2-3
V gene: TRBV7-9
D gene: .
clone size: .

CDR3 protein: CASSSEGGGARNQYF
CDR3 DNA: TGTGCCAGCAGCTCTGAGGGCGGGGGAGCCCGGAACCAGTACTTC
J gene: TRBJ2-5
V gene: TRBV12-3/TRBV12-4
D gene: TRBD2
clone size: .

CDR3 protein: CASSVRDLPGRGSGYTF
CDR3 DNA: TGTGCCAGCAGCGTAAGGGACCTTCCCGGCAGGGGGAGCGGCTACACCTTC
J gene: TRBJ1-2
V gene: TRBV9
D gene: TRBD1
clone size: .

CDR3 protein: CASSPRGDTYEQYF
CDR3 DNA: TGTGCCAGCAGCCCCCGGGGAGACACCTACGAGCAGTACTTC
J gene: TRBJ2-7
V gene: TRBV9
D gene: .
clone size: .

CDR3 protein: CASSVTGTGDGYTF
CDR3 DNA: TGTGCCAGCAGCGTGACCGGGACAGGGGACGGCTACACCTTC
J gene: TRBJ1-2
V gene: TRBV9
D gene: TRBD1
clone size: .

CDR3 protein: CASSLTGLRNTGELFF
CDR3 DNA: TGTGCCAGCAGCTTAACAGGGCTTAGAAACACCGGGGAGCTGTTTTTT
J gene: TRBJ2-2
V gene: TRBV7-9
D gene: .
clone size: .

CDR3 protein: CASSARLAGGTDTQYF
CDR3 DNA: TGTGCCAGCAGCGCCAGACTAGCGGGGGGCACAGATACGCAGTATTTT
J gene: TRBJ2-3
V gene: TRBV7-6
D gene: TRBD2
clone size: few

CDR3 protein: CSVEVGGTTEAFF
CDR3 DNA: TGCAGCGTTGAAGTCGGGGGAACCACTGAAGCTTTCTTT
J gene: TRBJ1-1
V gene: TRBV29-1
D gene: .
clone size: .

CDR3 protein: CASSLPPGNTIYF
CDR3 DNA: TGTGCCAGCAGCCTCCCCCCTGGAAACACCATATATTTT
J gene: TRBJ1-3
V gene: TRBV12-3/TRBV12-4
D gene: .
clone size: .

CDR3 protein: CASSQDASTENYGYTF
CDR3 DNA: TGCGCCAGCAGCCAAGATGCCTCGACGGAAAACTATGGCTACACCTTC
J gene: TRBJ1-2
V gene: TRBV4-1
D gene: .
clone size: .

CDR3 protein: CASSPGYSYEQYF
CDR3 DNA: TGTGCCAGCAGCCCAGGGTACAGCTACGAGCAGTACTTC
J gene: TRBJ2-7
V gene: TRBV28
D gene: .
clone size: once

CDR3 protein: CASSHGPSYNSPLHF
CDR3 DNA: TGTGCCAGCAGCCATGGGCCATCTTATAATTCACCCCTCCACTTT
J gene: TRBJ1-6
V gene: TRBV27
D gene: .
clone size: .

CDR3 protein: CSAGMQGYTDTQYF
CDR3 DNA: TGCAGTGCTGGAATGCAGGGATACACAGATACGCAGTATTTT
J gene: TRBJ2-3
V gene: TRBV20-1
D gene: .
clone size: .

CDR3 protein: CATSTELGGYNEQFF
CDR3 DNA: TGTGCCACCTCTACAGAATTGGGCGGGTACAATGAGCAGTTCTTC
J gene: TRBJ2-1
V gene: TRBV19
D gene: .
clone size: .

CDR3 protein: CASSFRGGENTEAFF
CDR3 DNA: TGTGCCAGCTCATTCAGGGGAGGGGAGAACACTGAAGCTTTCTTT
J gene: TRBJ1-1
V gene: TRBV18
D gene: .
clone size: once

CDR3 protein: CASSVGDYNEQFF
CDR3 DNA: TGTGCCAGCAGCGTAGGAGACTACAATGAGCAGTTCTTC
J gene: TRBJ2-1
V gene: TRBV9
D gene: .
clone size: .

CDR3 protein: CASSLGTGLRYTDTQYF
CDR3 DNA: TGTGCCAGCAGTTTAGGGACAGGGCTACGATACACAGATACGCAGTATTTT
J gene: TRBJ2-3
V gene: TRBV28
D gene: TRBD1
clone size: .

CDR3 protein: CASRNTGGATEAFF
CDR3 DNA: TGTGCCAGCAGAAATACAGGGGGAGCCACTGAAGCTTTCTTT
J gene: TRBJ1-1
V gene: TRBV6-2/TRBV6-3
D gene: TRBD1
clone size: .

CDR3 protein: CASSQDGVRGQETQYF
CDR3 DNA: TGTGCCAGCAGCCAAGATGGGGTCAGGGGACAAGAGACCCAGTACTTC
J gene: TRBJ2-5
V gene: TRBV3-1
D gene: .
clone size: .

CDR3 protein: CASSARQGRNTGELFF
CDR3 DNA: TGTGCCAGCAGCGCTAGACAGGGGCGCAACACCGGGGAGCTGTTTTTT
J gene: TRBJ2-2
V gene: TRBV9
D gene: TRBD1
clone size: .

CDR3 protein: CASSLAGKLFF
CDR3 DNA: TGTGCCAGCAGCTTAGCGGGAAAACTGTTTTTT
J gene: TRBJ1-4
V gene: TRBV7-2
D gene: .
clone size: .

CDR3 protein: CASGGYEQFF
CDR3 DNA: TGTGCCAGTGGGGGGTATGAGCAGTTCTTC
J gene: TRBJ2-1
V gene: TRBV7-9
D gene: .
clone size: .

CDR3 protein: CASSPSGQGASPAYNEQFF
CDR3 DNA: TGTGCCAGCTCACCATCCGGACAGGGGGCCTCCCCTGCCTACAATGAGCAGTTCTTC
J gene: TRBJ2-1
V gene: TRBV18
D gene: TRBD1
clone size: .

CDR3 protein: CASSLGVPTEAFF
CDR3 DNA: TGTGCCAGCAGCTTAGGAGTACCCACTGAAGCTTTCTTT
J gene: TRBJ1-1
V gene: TRBV7-8
D gene: .
clone size: .

CDR3 protein: CASSVSPLGEANYGYTF
CDR3 DNA: TGTGCCAGCAGCGTATCTCCTTTGGGGGAAGCTAACTATGGCTACACCTTC
J gene: TRBJ1-2
V gene: TRBV9
D gene: .
clone size: .

CDR3 protein: CSGAPRRAYNEQFF
CDR3 DNA: TGCAGTGGAGCCCCGCGTCGCGCCTACAATGAGCAGTTCTTC
J gene: TRBJ2-1
V gene: TRBV20-1
D gene: .
clone size: .

CDR3 protein: CASSQERVERDEQFF
CDR3 DNA: TGCGCCAGCAGCCAAGAACGCGTCGAAAGGGATGAGCAGTTCTTC
J gene: TRBJ2-1
V gene: TRBV4-3
D gene: .
clone size: .

CDR3 protein: CASSLAGGPTYEQYF
CDR3 DNA: TGTGCCAGCAGCCTCGCGGGGGGCCCGACTTACGAGCAGTACTTC
J gene: TRBJ2-7
V gene: TRBV3-1
D gene: TRBD2
clone size: .

CDR3 protein: CASSLGTGVFYGYTF
CDR3 DNA: TGTGCCAGCAGCTTAGGGACAGGAGTCTTTTATGGCTACACCTTC
J gene: TRBJ1-2
V gene: TRBV13
D gene: .
clone size: .

CDR3 protein: CASSSERANYGYTF
CDR3 DNA: TGTGCCAGCAGTAGCGAAAGGGCTAACTATGGCTACACCTTC
J gene: TRBJ1-2
V gene: TRBV25-1
D gene: .
clone size: .